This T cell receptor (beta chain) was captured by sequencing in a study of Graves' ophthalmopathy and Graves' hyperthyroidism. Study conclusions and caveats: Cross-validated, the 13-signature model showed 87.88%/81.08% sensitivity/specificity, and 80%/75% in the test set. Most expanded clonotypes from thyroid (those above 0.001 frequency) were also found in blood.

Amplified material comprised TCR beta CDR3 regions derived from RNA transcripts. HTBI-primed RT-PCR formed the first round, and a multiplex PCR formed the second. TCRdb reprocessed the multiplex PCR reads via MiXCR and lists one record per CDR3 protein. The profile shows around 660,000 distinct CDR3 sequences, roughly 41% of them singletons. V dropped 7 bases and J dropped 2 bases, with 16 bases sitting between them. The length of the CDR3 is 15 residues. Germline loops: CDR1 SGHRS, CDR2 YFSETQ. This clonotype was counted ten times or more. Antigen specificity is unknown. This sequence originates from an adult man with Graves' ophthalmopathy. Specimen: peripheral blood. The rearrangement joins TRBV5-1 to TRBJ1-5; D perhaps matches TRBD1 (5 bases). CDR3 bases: TGCGCCAGCTACCAGCGCGACAGCGGCAATCAGCCCCAGCATTTT. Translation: CASYQRDSGNQPQHF.